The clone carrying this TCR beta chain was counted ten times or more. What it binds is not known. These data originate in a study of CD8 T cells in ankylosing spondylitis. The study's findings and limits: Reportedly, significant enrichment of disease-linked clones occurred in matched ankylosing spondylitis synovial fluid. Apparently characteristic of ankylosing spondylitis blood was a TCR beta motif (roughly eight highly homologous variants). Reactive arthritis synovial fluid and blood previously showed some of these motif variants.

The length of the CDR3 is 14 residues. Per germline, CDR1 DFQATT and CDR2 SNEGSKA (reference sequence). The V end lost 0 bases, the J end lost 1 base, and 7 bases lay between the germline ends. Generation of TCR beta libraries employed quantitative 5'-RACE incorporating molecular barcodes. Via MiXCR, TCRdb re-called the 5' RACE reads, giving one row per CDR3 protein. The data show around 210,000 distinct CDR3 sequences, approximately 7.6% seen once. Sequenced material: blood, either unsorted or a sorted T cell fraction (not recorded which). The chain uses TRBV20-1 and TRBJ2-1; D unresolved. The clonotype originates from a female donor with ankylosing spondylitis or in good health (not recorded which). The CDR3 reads CSARDPGSYNEQFF. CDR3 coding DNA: TGCAGTGCTAGAGATCCAGGTTCCTACAATGAGCAGTTCTTC.